What follows are 8 T cell receptor beta chains derived from one specimen sequenced in a study of neurological immune-mediated disorders. TCRdb reprocessed the 5' RACE reads with MiXCR, giving one entry per CDR3 protein. The data contain about 60,000 distinct CDR3 sequences, 3.6% of them singletons. Sequenced material: PBMCs. All receptors come from a man in his thirties or forties with multiple sclerosis.

This clonotype was seen ten or more times. V gene TRBV29-1 combines with J gene TRBJ2-5; the D is unclear. Germline assignment: CDR1 SQVTM and CDR2 ANQGSEA. Trimming took 3 bases from V and 2 from J, leaving 7 bases between them. This CDR3 is 12 amino acids long. CDR3 sequence: CSVDSRQETQYF. Here the CDR3 DNA reads TGCAGCGTTGACAGTCGACAAGAGACCCAGTACTTC.

Sample share makes this clonotype medium-sized. The chain uses TRBV5-1 and TRBJ2-1, with D possibly TRBD2 on 6 matching bases. The CDR3 spans 17 residues. CDR1 and CDR2 (germline): SGHRS, YFSETQ. V lost 0 bases and J lost 0, with 13 bases in between. The CDR3 nucleotides read TGCGCCAGCAGCTTGGTCGGGGGAGGCCCCTCCTACAATGAGCAGTTCTTC. Residues: CASSLVGGGPSYNEQFF.

This clonotype was counted many times. J is TRBJ2-5 and V is TRBV20-1, with D unresolved. Germline V gene sequence: CDR1 DFQATT, CDR2 SNEGSKA (reference sequence). Trimming took off 3 bases at V and 5 bases at J, with 10 bases between the two ends. The CDR3 has 12 amino acids. The CDR3 is CSASLELETQYF. CDR3 DNA sequence: TGCAGTGCTAGCCTAGAGTTGGAGACCCAGTACTTC.

At least ten counts were recorded for this clonotype. The rearrangement joins TRBV2 to TRBJ2-7; perhaps TRBD2 as D (5 bases). Deletions cut 5 bases from V and 0 bases from J, with 11 bases between. The germline gives CDR1 SNHLY, CDR2 FYNNEI. There are 14 residues in the CDR3. CDR3 protein: CASSTGVSSYEQYF. CDR3 nucleotide sequence: TGTGCCAGCAGTACCGGGGTGAGCTCCTACGAGCAGTACTTC.

This clonotype was seen at least ten times. The chain is built from TRBV20-1 and TRBJ1-5; the D gene is possibly TRBD1 (5 bases). The length of the CDR3 is 15 residues. V lost 1 base to trimming and J lost 0 bases, with 10 bases between them. CDR1 DFQATT and CDR2 SNEGSKA come from the germline V gene (reference sequence). CDR3 in DNA: TGCAGTGCTAGAGTAAGGGGAAATAGCAATCAGCCCCAGCATTTT. This codes for CSARVRGNSNQPQHF.

This clonotype came up many times. The chain links TRBV9 to TRBJ2-3; possibly TRBD1 or TRBD2 for D (5 bases each). V shed 0 bases and J shed 5 bases, with 13 bases lying between them. The CDR3 consists of 15 residues. Germline V gene sequence: CDR1 SGDLS, CDR2 YYNGEE. For the CDR3, the DNA is TGTGCCAGCAGCGTAGGGGGGAATTCGGTAGATACGCAGTATTTT. It translates to CASSVGGNSVDTQYF.

This clonotype was found many times. This chain uses TRBV28 with TRBJ2-7; 9 bases fit TRBD2. Germline loops: CDR1 MDHEN, CDR2 SYDVKM. The CDR3 has 13 amino acids. J was trimmed by 6 bases and V by 4 bases; bases with no gene match: 4. The CDR3 DNA reads as TGTGCCAGCAGTTCTAGCGGGAATGGCGAGCAGTACTTC. This encodes CASSSSGNGEQYF. Full variable domain (missing parts from reference TRBV28 and TRBJ2-7): DVKVTQSSRYLVKRTGEKVFLECVQDMDHENMFWYRQDPGLGLRLIYFSYDVKMKEKGDIPEGYSVSREKKERFSLILESASTNQTSMYLCASSSSGNGEQYFGPGTRLTVT.

Ten or more counts support this clonotype. The chain has TRBV6-6 and TRBJ2-3, with TRBD1 identical over 10 bases. V lost 0 bases and J lost 5; bases outside the gene matches: 5. CDR1 is MNHNY, CDR2 SVGAGI, per germline (reference sequence). The CDR3 runs 16 residues. The CDR3 DNA is TGTGCCAGCAGTTACTCGACAGGGGGCGAGGGAGATACGCAGTATTTT. Encoded protein: CASSYSTGGEGDTQYF.